Below are 8 T cell receptor beta chains sequenced from a single sample in a study of identical twins. TCRdb reprocessed the 5' RACE reads with MiXCR, giving one entry per CDR3 protein. The profile shows 150,000 or so distinct CDR3 sequences, around 3.6% of them singletons. The source material was memory T cells sorted from blood. Receptor source: a man between 18 and 35 years old in good health.

This clonotype came up many times. This sequence joins TRBV20-1 and TRBJ2-1; 7 bases agree with TRBD1. V trimming: 3 bases; J trimming: 10 bases; junction bases outside the gene matches: 6. CDR3 length: 12 amino acids. The germline V gene has CDR1 DFQATT and CDR2 SNEGSKA (reference sequence). The CDR3 DNA is TGCAGTGCTAGGAAGGGGGCGAGGGAGCAGTTCTTC. It translates to CSARKGAREQFF.

The chain is built from TRBV4-3 and TRBJ2-3; D gene uncertain. Germline V gene lookup returns CDR1 LGHNA and CDR2 YSLEER. V lost 2 bases and J lost 4, with 7 bases in between. The length of the CDR3 is 13 residues. The CDR3 DNA reads TGCGCCAGCAGCCAACTAGTTTCAGATACGCAGTATTTT. Its protein is CASSQLVSDTQYF.

This clonotype was counted many times. This chain connects TRBV6-1 to TRBJ2-7; a weak D match, TRBD2 (6 bases). Germline-derived CDR1 and CDR2 are MNHNS and SASEGT. The CDR3 sequence is 14 residues long. Trimming left V 5 bases short and J 5 bases short, with 16 bases between. CDR3 sequence reads: CASSRLADGNEQYF. The CDR3, as DNA: TGTGCCAGCAGTAGATTAGCGGACGGGAACGAGCAGTACTTC.

The sample holds many counts of this clonotype. The chain employs TRBV20-1 and TRBJ2-3; D ambiguous. CDR1 is DFQATT and CDR2 is SNEGSKA in the germline V gene (reference sequence). V was clipped by 6 bases and J by 2 bases, with 15 bases between them. The CDR3 extends over 14 amino acids. CDR3 in amino acids: CSALVGGVTDTQYF. For the CDR3, the DNA is TGCAGTGCCCTAGTGGGCGGAGTCACAGATACGCAGTATTTT.

This clonotype has at least ten counts. The chain joins TRBV20-1 to TRBJ2-5; TRBD2 agrees at 14 bases. The germline V gene encodes CDR1 DFQATT and CDR2 SNEGSKA (reference sequence). V lost 6 bases and J lost 5; bases outside the gene matches: 5. This CDR3 comprises 14 residues. The CDR3 reads CSASGTSGSETQYF. CDR3 in DNA: TGCAGTGCCAGTGGGACTAGCGGGAGCGAGACCCAGTACTTC.

This clonotype was recorded many times. The rearrangement joins TRBV28 to TRBJ2-5, with no clear D. The CDR3 sequence is 14 residues long. Germline assignment: CDR1 MDHEN and CDR2 SYDVKM. V shed 8 bases and J shed 3 bases, with 16 bases lying between them. The DNA for the CDR3 is TGTGCCAGCGGTGATATTGCCTCGAAAGAGACCCAGTACTTC. It is translated as CASGDIASKETQYF.

V is TRBV7-9 and J is TRBJ2-5, with 9 nucleotides matching TRBD2. Trimming cost V 5 bases and J 5 bases; bases outside gene matches: 9. CDR1 is SEHNR, CDR2 FQNEAQ, per germline (reference sequence). CDR3 length equals 15 residues. CDR3 sequence reads: CASSPWLAGTETQYF. CDR3 nucleotide sequence: TGTGCCAGCAGCCCCTGGCTAGCGGGAACGGAGACCCAGTACTTC.

This clonotype was found many times. The chain links TRBV6-1 to TRBJ1-5; perhaps TRBD1 as D (5 bases). The CDR3 extends over 14 amino acids. V gave up 1 base and J gave up 4 bases, with 8 bases separating them. In germline, CDR1 is MNHNS, CDR2 SASEGT. CDR3 in amino acids: CASSEGGVNQPQHF. In nucleotides, the CDR3 is TGTGCCAGCAGTGAAGGGGGGGTTAATCAGCCCCAGCATTTT.